This T cell receptor beta chain was captured in a study of OX40 agonist ivuxolimab in advanced cancers. For the wider study: Ivuxolimab was a fully human IgG2 agonistic monoclonal antibody targeting the costimulatory receptor OX40 (CD134). Partial responses occurred in three dose-escalation patients, of whom one had hepatocellular carcinoma and two had cutaneous melanoma. The purpose of peripheral TCRbeta sequencing was to test whether ivuxolimab changed TCR sequence diversity and led to clonal T-cell expansion. Prior anti-PD-1, anti-PD-L1 or anti-CTLA-4 therapy was permitted, and checkpoint inhibitors had been received by less than 45% of dose-escalation patients. Intravenous ivuxolimab was administered to patients every 2 weeks at six dose levels: 0.01, 0.1, 0.3, 1.5, 3 and 10 mg/kg. The dose-escalation cohort was almost 85% male with a mean age of about 60 years, ranging from roughly 23 to 79. Of the roughly 54 patients in dose escalation, 19 had hepatocellular carcinoma, some 15 had melanoma, 9 had renal cell carcinoma and 9 had head and neck cancer. The monotherapy dose-escalation portion (N ≈ 57 patients) of the phase I ivuxolimab trial is reported in the paper.

To sequence the TCRbeta CDR3 region, genomic DNA was isolated from the sorted cells. The immunoSEQ Assay was used for sequencing of TCRbeta CDR3 regions. Drawn from immuneACCESS, this table holds only the in-frame rearrangements with V and J called that TCRdb kept. Clones are partly lost; checked studies trace under half to an unresolved V gene and leave the rest unexplained. Recorded for this sample are around 10,000 clones; around 85% of them occurred a single time. Together, the top ten hold roughly 13% of the sample. As regards this clone: What this receptor recognizes is not known. Within one base of it there is no much larger clone, and no base qualities were kept.

Findings and caveats that apply to the study as a whole: After ivuxolimab, CD8+ T cells had more expanded clones than CD4+ T cells on average. Low levels of normalized T-cell clonal expansion were also seen in some patients who did not respond. In the 0.1-3.0 mg/kg groups, partial responders had among the lowest normalized peripheral clonal expansion, particularly in CD8+ T cells. The antigen specificity of the clonally expanded peripheral T cells was not determined. At doses from 0.1 to 3.0 mg/kg, clonal expansion was seen in both CD4+ and CD8+ blood T cells between baseline and week 6.

V has 5 bases trimmed and J has 2 bases trimmed; junction bases matching no gene number 12. The CDR3 covers 18 residues, taking in both the cysteine and the phenylalanine. Kept here is only the CDR3 DNA, which spans 54 bases and is read in frame from base 1. CDR1 SEHNR and CDR2 FQNEAQ were looked up in the germline V gene (reference sequence). Patients with autoimmune disease history or receiving systemic immunosuppression were excluded from the trial. Peripheral blood for TCR sequencing was collected from all dose cohorts at baseline, on cycle 4 day 1, and on cycle 7 day 1. Samples came from an open-label, multicenter, first-in-human phase I dose-escalation trial of ivuxolimab. Adults with locally advanced or metastatic melanoma, renal cell, hepatocellular, or head and neck squamous cell carcinoma were enrolled in the trial. CD4+ and CD8+ T cells were sorted separately from peripheral blood before TCR sequencing.

The sequenced sample was CD4+ or CD8+ T cells sorted from blood, obtained in a trial of the OX40 agonist ivuxolimab. The source of this sequence is an adult with an advanced solid tumor such as melanoma, head and neck, liver or kidney cancer. This sequence uses TRBV7-9 and TRBJ2-2, with 9 bases matching TRBD1. CDR3 region: CASSPPIPGQGNTGELFF. Here is the DNA: TGTGCCAGCAGCCCCCCCATACCGGGACAGGGTAACACCGGGGAGCTGTTTTTT.